The sample holds a few counts of the clone carrying this TCR beta chain. Its antigen remains unknown. This sample stems from a study of T cells in Graves' hyperthyroidism and ophthalmopathy. Study as a whole: Peripheral blood was acquired at first diagnosis, ahead of any therapy whatsoever. Study-wide findings and caveats: From stable hyperthyroidism, ophthalmopathy was set apart by a 13 V-J model.

Using RNA transcripts as the source, TCR beta CDR3 regions were amplified. TCR CDR3 regions were first amplified by RT-PCR with HTBI primers. Via MiXCR, TCRdb re-called the multiplex PCR reads, giving one row per CDR3 protein. In the table there are about 620,000 distinct CDR3 sequences, 15% to 20% of which are singletons. Input material: blood. This sequence originates from a woman in her twenties or thirties with Graves' hyperthyroidism.

CDR3 sequence reads: CASIRFSGTEAFF. As DNA, the CDR3 is TGTGCCAGCATTCGATTCAGCGGCACTGAAGCTTTCTTT. This sequence joins TRBV6-2 or TRBV6-3 and TRBJ1-1, with D uncertain. The CDR3 spans 13 residues. Germline V gene sequence: CDR1 MNHEY, CDR2 SVGEGT. V lost 7 bases, J lost 4 bases, and 13 bases lay in between.